This T cell receptor (beta chain) was identified during a study of T cell changes during pregnancy in multiple sclerosis. A few counts support this clone. Libraries were prepared by immunoSEQ multiplex PCR; TCRdb keeps only in-frame clonotypes and omits some of them. The sample includes roughly 75,000 clones, more than 85% seen only once; the top ten take roughly 2.6%. The CDR3 has 11 amino acids. Germline V gene sequence: CDR1 SEHNR, CDR2 FQNEAQ (reference sequence). V was clipped by 5 bases and J by 8 bases, with 9 bases between them. Source: peripheral blood, taken after pregnancy. V is TRBV7-9 and J is TRBJ2-5; D is unclear. This receptor was obtained from a female donor in good health, enrolled as a control in a pregnancy study. The CDR3 spells CASSLLITQYF. In DNA, the CDR3 is TGTGCCAGCAGCCTCTTAATAACCCAGTACTTC.